This T cell receptor (beta chain) came from a study of regulatory T cells in long-lasting Graves disease. Through Arm-PCR of CDR3 regions and iRepertoire HTBI primers, TCR beta libraries were built. Methods used by the authors: The identification of about 68 TRBV and roughly 14 TRBJ segments was made across samples. TCRdb fed the multiplex PCR reads into MiXCR, producing one record per CDR3 protein. TCRdb, rather than the study authors, made the V and J calls. The data hold roughly 360,000 distinct CDR3 sequences, with roughly 25% observed a single time. Study-wide results and caveats: Small sample size may have lowered accuracy. Newly diagnosed disease favored TRBV20-1 and TRBJ2-1 over persistent disease.

This CDR3 contains 14 residues. CDR1 is MGHDK, CDR2 SYGVNS, per germline. Between the trimmed V and J ends, which lost 2 bases and 7 bases, there was a span of 11 bases. Time point: persistent/refractory GD, antithyroid drugs over 5 years with positive TRAb. Extracted RNA from PBMCs served as the source of the TCR library. Note on this clonotype: Its antigen is undetermined.

Sample: peripheral blood mononuclear cells (PBMCs), taken when the disease was refractory, from a patient treated with antithyroid drugs. This rearrangement joins TRBV25-1 to TRBJ1-4, with a weak D call TRBD1 (5 bases). The origin of this receptor is a woman aged 40 to 50 with Graves disease. The CDR3 DNA follows: TGTGCCAGCAGTGAAGGGGCAAGGGGTGAAAAACTGTTTTTT. Translated, it gives CASSEGARGEKLFF.